This T cell receptor (beta chain) was retrieved from a study of blood T cell repertoires in COVID-19. Study-wide context: Italy, Spain and the United States were the sources of the convalescent and acute COVID-19 samples. The cDNA or gDNA used as material had been derived from T cells, B-cell-depleted T cells, or PBMCs.

This CDR3 is 15 amino acids long. With 2 bases removed from V and 6 bases from J, the gap between germline ends came to 14 bases. The germline V gene has CDR1 MGHRA and CDR2 YSYEKL. How the authors handled the data: Reference gene primer amplification gave estimated nucleated cell counts. Method: immunoSEQ multiplex PCR; TCRdb's copy keeps in-frame clones and lacks some. V and J calls and clone size follow that table, whereas D and trimming were derived from the DNA. The data show roughly 120,000 clones, with 60% to 85% seen just once and over 2% held by the top ten. Sequencing was performed on peripheral blood. The origin of this receptor is a man in his 70s with acute or convalescent COVID-19. This rearrangement joins TRBV4-1 to TRBJ2-1; D remains ambiguous. Here the CDR3 DNA reads TGCGCCAGCAGCCAACAGAACCCCCGCAGCAATGAGCAGTTCTTC. Its protein is CASSQQNPRSNEQFF.